Below, 26 T cell receptor beta chains from the same sample are listed, as sequenced in a study of molecular identifiers for immune sequencing clone quantification. TCRdb redid the calling of the PCR reads with MiXCR, one entry per CDR3 protein. The repertoire includes 9,500 to 15,000 distinct CDR3 sequences, approximately 18% of them detected once, and 1.5% sits in the top ten. The material sequenced was naive CD8+ T cells from blood, with Jurkat cell RNA spiked in. Noted subset: FACS-sorted CD8+CD4-CCR7+CD45RA+ naive T cells. The receptors come from a human donor in good health. Some libraries in this study had Jurkat cell RNA spiked in.

This clonotype was seen at least ten times. The chain couples TRBV5-1 to TRBJ2-7, with a possible D match to TRBD1 (6 bases). The CDR3 extends over 14 amino acids. Germline loops: CDR1 SGHRS, CDR2 YFSETQ. The ends were cut back, 7 bases at V and 1 base at J, with 15 bases in the middle. DNA for the CDR3: TGCGCCAGCCACCACAGGGCCAGATCCTACGAGCAGTACTTC. Its translation is CASHHRARSYEQYF.

This clonotype has ten or more counts. V gene TRBV12-3 or TRBV12-4 combines with J gene TRBJ1-5, with 12 bases lining up with TRBD1. The V and J ends lost 4 bases and 7 bases, in that order; junction bases with no gene match: 5. The CDR3 loop spans 15 amino acids. The CDR3, as DNA: TGTGCCAGCAGTTCCGGGACAGGGGGCGCCCAGCCCCAGCATTTT. It codes for CASSSGTGGAQPQHF.

Remarks on this clonotype: A much larger clone differs from this one at a single base, so this may be a read error. The V and J genes are TRBV11-1 and TRBJ2-3, with 8 bases aligning to TRBD2. CDR1 and CDR2 from the germline V gene are SGHAT and FQDESV (reference sequence). The V and J ends lost 3 bases and 2 bases, in that order; junction bases with no gene match: 10. This CDR3 comprises 17 residues. The CDR3 nucleotides read TGTGCCAGCAGCTTTGGTCGGGAGGGCCCAACCACAGATACGCAGTATTTT. Translation gives CASSFGREGPTTDTQYF.

Note on this clonotype: One base away lies a much larger clone, so this may be a sequencing read error. The V call is TRBV12-3 or TRBV12-4, the J call TRBJ2-1; D ambiguous. Trimming removed 6 bases at V and 2 bases at J, with 8 bases between. The length of the CDR3 is 13 residues. The DNA for the CDR3 is TGTGCCAGCAGCAGGACCACCTACAATGAGCAGTTCTTC. It yields the protein CASSRTTYNEQFF.

By proportion, this clonotype is medium-sized (0.01 to 0.1%). This chain connects TRBV7-9 to TRBJ2-7, with 8 bases that match TRBD2. The V and J ends lost 5 bases and 3 bases, in that order; junction bases with no gene match: 9. The CDR3 covers 15 residues. Germline values: CDR1 SEHNR, CDR2 FQNEAQ (reference sequence). The CDR3 DNA follows: TGTGCCAGCAGCCTTGAAGCGGGAGTGGTCTACGAGCAGTACTTC. Translated, it gives CASSLEAGVVYEQYF. Full variable domain (rest looked up from reference TRBV7-9 and TRBJ2-7): DTGVSQNPRHKITKRGQNVTFRCDPISEHNRLYWYRQTLGQGPEFLTYFQNEAQLEKSRLLSDRFSAERPKGSFSTLEIQRTEQGDSAMYLCASSLEAGVVYEQYFGPGTRLTVT.

This clonotype has just a few counts. The chain recombines TRBV9 with TRBJ2-4, with D perhaps matching TRBD1 (5 bases). CDR3 length: 13 residues. Between the trimmed V and J ends, which lost 0 bases and 8 bases, there was a span of 9 bases. CDR1 and CDR2 from the germline V gene are SGDLS and YYNGEE. In nucleotides, the CDR3 is TGTGCCAGCAGCGTAGGGCAGGGTGACATTCAGTACTTC. This sequence encodes CASSVGQGDIQYF.

This clonotype was recorded many times. The chain carries TRBV4-1 and TRBJ1-1, with D tentatively TRBD1 (5 bases). Trimming cost V 0 bases and J 7 bases, with 9 bases left between them. The CDR3 extends over 13 amino acids. Germline V gives CDR1 MGHRA, CDR2 YSYEKL. CDR3 nucleotides: TGCGCCAGCAGCCAAGAAGGGACCGATGAAGCTTTCTTT. Translating gives CASSQEGTDEAFF.

Of note for this clonotype: This may come from a read error, since a much larger clone is one base off. This likely comes from a read error, as the CDR3 has no conserved phenylalanine or tryptophan at its end. J is TRBJ2-5 and V is TRBV2; 12 bases fit TRBD1. The germline gives CDR1 SNHLY, CDR2 FYNNEI. The CDR3 extends over 15 amino acids. The J segment lost 5 bases and the V segment lost 7 bases, leaving 8 bases of the junction unmatched. CDR3 residues: CASTKGQGARETQYY. Written as DNA, the CDR3 is TGTGCCAGCACGAAGGGACAGGGGGCGCGCGAGACCCAGTACTAC.

In its sample, this clonotype is medium-sized. The V and J genes are TRBV7-8 and TRBJ2-1; 7 positions agree with TRBD2. The ends lost 5 bases at V and 3 bases at J; junction bases unmatched: 7. Looked up from germline, CDR1 is SGHVS and CDR2 is FQNEAQ. This CDR3 comprises 15 residues. The chain's CDR3 is CASSPGEGFYNEQFF. The CDR3 nucleotides read TGTGCCAGCAGCCCCGGGGAGGGGTTCTACAATGAGCAGTTCTTC.

By share of the sample, this clonotype is medium-sized. The V call is TRBV7-2, the J call TRBJ2-5; D is perhaps TRBD2 (5 bases). CDR3 length: 15 amino acids. Trimming stripped 3 bases from V and 2 bases from J, with 13 bases between. Per germline, CDR1 SGHTA and CDR2 FQGNSA. The CDR3 DNA follows: TGTGCCAGCAGCTTGTCCAAACTAGTTCAAGAGACCCAGTACTTC. This encodes CASSLSKLVQETQYF.

This clonotype has only a few counts. A much larger clonotype is one base distant, so this may be a read error. This sequence joins TRBV11-2 and TRBJ2-3; 10 bases align to TRBD2. The CDR3 has 19 amino acids. Germline V CDR1 and CDR2: SGHAT, FQNNGV. The CDR3 loop reads CAGSQFPVTSGESTDTQYF. CDR3 bases: TGTGCCGGCAGCCAGTTTCCGGTTACTAGCGGGGAAAGCACAGATACGCAGTATTTT.

This clonotype was seen repeatedly, ten times or more. The J gene is TRBJ1-1, the V gene TRBV29-1; no definite D call. V was trimmed by 5 bases and J by 1 base, leaving 8 bases between them. The CDR3 totals 12 residues. Germline CDR1 and CDR2: SQVTM and ANQGSEA. The DNA for the CDR3 is TGCAGCGTTCAAGTCGGGAACACTGAAGCTTTCTTT. It encodes CSVQVGNTEAFF.

This clonotype is termed medium-sized. The chain couples TRBV7-9 to TRBJ2-6; D not certain. This CDR3 is built from 19 residues. V lost 4 bases and J lost 2, with 21 bases in between. Germline CDR1 and CDR2: SEHNR and FQNEAQ (reference sequence). Here the CDR3 reads CASSSFQGKKGTGANVLTF. The CDR3 DNA is TGTGCCAGCAGCTCCTTCCAAGGAAAGAAGGGTACTGGGGCCAACGTCCTGACTTTC. The full variable domain, in which reference TRBV7-9 and TRBJ2-6 provide the parts outside the CDR3, is DTGVSQNPRHKITKRGQNVTFRCDPISEHNRLYWYRQTLGQGPEFLTYFQNEAQLEKSRLLSDRFSAERPKGSFSTLEIQRTEQGDSAMYLCASSSFQGKKGTGANVLTFGAGSRLTVL.

A word on this clonotype: The junction does not match germline at one end; this may be a read error. The chain uses TRBV2 and TRBJ2-7, with D possibly being TRBD1 or TRBD2 (6 bases each). CDR1 is SNHLY and CDR2 is FYNNEI in the germline V gene. The CDR3 covers 12 residues. The CDR3, as DNA: TGTGCCGGCAGTGTAGGGGGGAGCGAGCAGTACTTC. It yields the protein CAGSVGGSEQYF.

Worth noting for this clonotype: Compared with germline, one end of the junction differs, possibly owing to a read error. The genes are TRBV5-6 and TRBJ1-2; a possible D gene is TRBD1 (6 bases). The germline V gene has CDR1 SGHDT and CDR2 YYEEEE. The CDR3 has 16 residues. CDR3 amino acids: CASGHGRGGRGYGHTF. The CDR3 nucleotides read TGTGCCAGCGGCCACGGCAGGGGCGGAAGAGGATATGGCCACACCTTC. The entire variable domain, with the rest obtained from reference TRBV5-6 and TRBJ1-2, is as follows: DAGVTQSPTHLIKTRGQQVTLRCSPKSGHDTVSWYQQALGQGPQFIFQYYEEEERQRGNFPDRFSGHQFPNYSSELNVNALLLGDSALYLCASGHGRGGRGYGHTFGSGTRLTVV.

This clonotype was detected many times. The chain carries TRBV20-1 and TRBJ1-3, with TRBD1 matching over 8 bases. Germline V gene lookup returns CDR1 DFQATT and CDR2 SNEGSKA (reference sequence). V gave up 5 bases and J gave up 4 bases; unmatched junction bases: 1. The CDR3 sequence is 12 residues long. CDR3 in amino acids: CSAWTGGNTIYF. The CDR3 nucleotides read TGCAGTGCTTGGACAGGGGGAAACACCATATATTTT.

As regards this clonotype: A much larger clone lies one base from this, so it may be a read error. V gene TRBV12-3 or TRBV12-4 combines with J gene TRBJ1-2; D unresolved. This CDR3 spans 13 amino acids. CDR3 sequence (DNA): TGTGCCTGCAGTTTTAGTTCCGCTGGAGGCTACACCTTC. It yields the protein CACSFSSAGGYTF.

Of note for this clonotype: The CDR3 does not close with the conserved phenylalanine or tryptophan, likely indicating a read error. The chain joins TRBV29-1 to TRBJ2-3, with 7 bases matching TRBD2. This CDR3 has 15 residues. Germline V lookup: CDR1 SQVTM, CDR2 ANQGSEA. V lost 2 bases, J lost 3 bases, and 8 bases stayed unmatched. Here the CDR3 reads CSVEITSEITDTQYL. CDR3 DNA sequence: TGCAGCGTTGAAATCACTAGCGAGATAACAGATACGCAGTATCTT.

The V call is TRBV7-2, the J call TRBJ2-7; TRBD2 aligns across 9 bases. Looked up from germline, CDR1 is SGHTA and CDR2 is FQGNSA. The CDR3 covers 16 residues. The CDR3, as DNA: TGTGCTAGCGGTCAAGAGGGGACTAGCATCTTCTACGAGCAGTACTTC. This sequence encodes CASGQEGTSIFYEQYF.

As for this clonotype: A junction end diverges from the germline sequence, so it may reflect a read error. The rearrangement uses TRBV28 and TRBJ2-7; no clear D. This CDR3 has 13 residues. Germline CDR1 and CDR2: MDHEN and SYDVKM. CDR3 loop: CASRLYTWNGQYF. Here the CDR3 DNA reads TGTGCCAGCAGATTATATACTTGGAACGGGCAGTACTTC. Full variable domain (remainder filled in from reference TRBV28 and TRBJ2-7): DVKVTQSSRYLVKRTGEKVFLECVQDMDHENMFWYRQDPGLGLRLIYFSYDVKMKEKGDIPEGYSVSREKKERFSLILESASTNQTSMYLCASRLYTWNGQYFGPGTRLTVT.

Within the sample, this clonotype is medium-sized. This chain connects TRBV20-1 to TRBJ2-3; D remains unclear. The V end was cut by 6 bases, the J end by 2 bases, with 15 bases between. The germline V gene has CDR1 DFQATT and CDR2 SNEGSKA (reference sequence). The CDR3 runs 14 residues. DNA of the CDR3: TGCAGTGCAAAAGACGCCACCTACACAGATACGCAGTATTTT. Its translation: CSAKDATYTDTQYF.

Ten or more counts support this clonotype. This rearrangement joins TRBV11-2 to TRBJ2-7; 9 positions agree with TRBD2. V was clipped by 3 bases and J by 13 bases; unmatched bases: 4. This CDR3 is built from 11 residues. In germline, CDR1 is SGHAT, CDR2 FQNNGV. The CDR3 region has the DNA TGTGCCAGCAGCTTTAGCGGGAGTTCCTACTTC. Translation gives CASSFSGSSYF.

By proportion, this clonotype is medium-sized. The rearrangement uses TRBV20-1 and TRBJ1-1, with D perhaps matching TRBD1 (6 bases). V shed 3 bases and J shed 3 bases, with 11 bases lying between them. The germline CDR1 and CDR2 sequences are DFQATT and SNEGSKA (reference sequence). The CDR3 spans 13 residues. The CDR3 loop reads CSARNRVDTEAFF. In DNA, the CDR3 is TGCAGTGCTAGGAACAGGGTCGACACTGAAGCTTTCTTT.

On this clonotype itself: The conserved final phenylalanine or tryptophan is absent from the CDR3, which likely points to a read error. This chain joins TRBV11-3 and TRBJ2-7; 9 bases match TRBD2. The CDR3 covers 14 residues. Germline assignment: CDR1 SGHNT and CDR2 YENEEA. The CDR3: CASGLASGTYEQYL. In DNA form, the CDR3 reads TGTGCCAGCGGCTTAGCTAGCGGGACCTACGAGCAGTACTTA.

This clonotype was counted a few times. The chain links TRBV27 to TRBJ2-1, with D unclear. Germline V gives CDR1 MNHEY, CDR2 SMNVEV (reference sequence). V lost 4 bases, J lost 6 bases, and 10 bases lay in between. The CDR3 extends over 13 amino acids. The CDR3 here is CASSSGWPNEQFF. CDR3 in DNA: TGTGCCAGCAGTTCTGGGTGGCCCAATGAGCAGTTCTTC.

Worth noting for this clonotype: A clone one base away is much larger, so this may be a read error. The gene calls are TRBV28 and TRBJ1-5; weak D call: TRBD1 (6 bases). This CDR3 is 16 amino acids long. The germline V gene encodes CDR1 MDHEN and CDR2 SYDVKM. The CDR3 DNA reads TGTGCCAGCAGCCAATACCTCGGACAGTTAAATCAGCACCAGCATTTT. Translation gives CASSQYLGQLNQHQHF.